The present TCR beta chain was sequenced within a study of blood T cell repertoires in COVID-19. This CDR3 has 14 residues. CDR1 MDHEN and CDR2 SYDVKM come from the germline V gene. Trimming took off 8 bases at V and 4 bases at J, with 15 bases between the two ends. Sequenced by immunoSEQ multiplex PCR; TCRdb stores in-frame clones only, minus some. The sample carries a few hundred thousand clones, 80% to 90% recorded once. The rearrangement uses TRBV28 and TRBJ1-5; no reliable D call. The source is a man younger than 35 who had recovered from COVID-19. Material: PBMCs or T cells enriched from blood (not recorded which). CDR3 coding DNA: TGTGCCAGCGGGCAGCCGAGTTCTAATCAGCCCCAGCATTTT. Its translation is CASGQPSSNQPQHF.